This TCR beta chain was identified during a study of blood T cell repertoires in COVID-19. TCRdb's table, derived via immunoSEQ multiplex PCR, lists solely in-frame clones and lacks some. In the table there are roughly 200,000 clones, roughly 80% of which are singletons. Trimming took 4 bases from V and 4 from J; bases not matched to a gene: 11. The CDR3 spans 17 residues. Germline values: CDR1 MDHEN, CDR2 SYDVKM. The sequencing sample was made of peripheral blood. This rearrangement joins TRBV28 to TRBJ2-7; 12 nucleotides agree with TRBD2. The TCR sequence derives from a woman aged 80 or over with acute or convalescent COVID-19. In nucleotides, the CDR3 is TGTGCCAGCAGTTCCAGGACTAGCGGGGTCCTCCGATACGAGCAGTACTTC. This gives the protein CASSSRTSGVLRYEQYF.